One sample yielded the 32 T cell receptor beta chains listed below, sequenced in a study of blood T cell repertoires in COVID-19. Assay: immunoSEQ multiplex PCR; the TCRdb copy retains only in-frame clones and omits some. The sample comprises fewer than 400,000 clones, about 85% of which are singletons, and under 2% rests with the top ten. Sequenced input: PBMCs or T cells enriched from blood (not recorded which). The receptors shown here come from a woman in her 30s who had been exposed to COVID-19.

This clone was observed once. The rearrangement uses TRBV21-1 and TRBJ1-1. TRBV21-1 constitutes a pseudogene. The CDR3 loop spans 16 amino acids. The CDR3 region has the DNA TGTGCCAGCAGCAAACCGGGAAACGGGTTAAACACTGAAGCTTTCTTT. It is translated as CASSKPGNGLNTEAFF.

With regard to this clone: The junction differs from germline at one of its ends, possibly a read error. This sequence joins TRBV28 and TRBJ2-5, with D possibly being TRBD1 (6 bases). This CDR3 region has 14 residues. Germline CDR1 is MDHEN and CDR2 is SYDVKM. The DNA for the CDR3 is TGTGCCAGCAGTTTATCGACAGGCTTAGAGGCCCAGTACTTC. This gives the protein CASSLSTGLEAQYF.

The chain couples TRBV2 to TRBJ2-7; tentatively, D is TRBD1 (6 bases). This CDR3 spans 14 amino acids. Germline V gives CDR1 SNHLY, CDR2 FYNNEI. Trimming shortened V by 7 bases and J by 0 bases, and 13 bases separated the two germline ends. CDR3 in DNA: TGTGCCAGCACTAAACAGGGTAGCTCCTACGAGCAGTACTTC. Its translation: CASTKQGSSYEQYF. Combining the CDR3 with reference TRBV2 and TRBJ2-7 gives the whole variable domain EPEVTQTPSHQVTQMGQEVILRCVPISNHLYFYWYRQILGQKVEFLVSFYNNEISEKSEIFDDQFSVERPDGSNFTLKIRSTKLEDSAMYFCASTKQGSSYEQYFGPGTRLTVT.

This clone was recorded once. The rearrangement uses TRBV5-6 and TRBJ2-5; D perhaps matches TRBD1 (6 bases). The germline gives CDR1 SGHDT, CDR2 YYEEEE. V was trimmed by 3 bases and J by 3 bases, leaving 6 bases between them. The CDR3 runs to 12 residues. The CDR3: CASSWTEETQYF. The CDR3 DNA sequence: TGTGCCAGCAGCTGGACAGAAGAGACCCAGTACTTC.

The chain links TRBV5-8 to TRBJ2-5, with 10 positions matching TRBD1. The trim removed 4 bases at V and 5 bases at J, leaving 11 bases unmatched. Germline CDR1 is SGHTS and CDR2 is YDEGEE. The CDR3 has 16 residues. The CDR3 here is CASSPGRTGGGETQYF. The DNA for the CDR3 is TGTGCCAGCAGCCCAGGGAGGACAGGGGGAGGGGAGACCCAGTACTTC.

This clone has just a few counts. The CDR3 reads CASTTSGRVNEQFF. CDR3 coding DNA: TGTGCCAGCACGACTAGCGGGAGGGTCAATGAGCAGTTCTTC. The V and J genes are TRBV2 and TRBJ2-1; 14 bases align to TRBD2. This CDR3 region has 14 residues. CDR1 and CDR2 from the germline V gene are SNHLY and FYNNEI. The ends lost 7 bases at V and 6 bases at J; junction bases unmatched: 2.

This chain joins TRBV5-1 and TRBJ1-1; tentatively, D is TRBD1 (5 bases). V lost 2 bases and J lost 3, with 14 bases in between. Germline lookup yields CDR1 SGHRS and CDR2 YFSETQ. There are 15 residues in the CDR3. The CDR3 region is CASSLVGRVDTEAFF. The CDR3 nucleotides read TGCGCCAGCAGCTTAGTGGGCAGGGTGGACACTGAAGCTTTCTTT.

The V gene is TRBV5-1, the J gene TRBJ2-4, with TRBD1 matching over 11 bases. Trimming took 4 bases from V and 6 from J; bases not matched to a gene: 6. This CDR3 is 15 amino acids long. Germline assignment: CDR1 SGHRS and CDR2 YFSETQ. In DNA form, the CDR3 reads TGCGCCAGCAGCCCCACCGGGACAGGGGGAAACATTCAGTACTTC. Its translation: CASSPTGTGGNIQYF.

As DNA, the CDR3 is TGCGCCAGCAGCCAAGGGGGGTTAAGCAGGGGAACTGAAGCTTTCTTT. Translating it yields CASSQGGLSRGTEAFF. The chain combines TRBV4-3 with TRBJ1-1; possible D gene TRBD1, 6 bases. From germline, CDR1 is LGHNA and CDR2 YSLEER. Trimming pared 1 base from V and 5 bases from J, leaving 17 bases between. The CDR3 has 16 amino acids.

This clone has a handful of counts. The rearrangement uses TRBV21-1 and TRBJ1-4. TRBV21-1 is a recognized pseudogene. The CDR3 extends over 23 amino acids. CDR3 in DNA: TGTGCCAGCAGCTTCAAAATTTGTCGGGGTCACCCCATCCCCTATGCAACTAATGAAAAACTGTTTTTT. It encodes CASSFKICRGHPIPYATNEKLFF.

The CDR3 DNA follows: TGTGCCAGCAGCTTAGGCGGGACTAGCGGGAACAATGAGCAGTTCTTC. It is translated as CASSLGGTSGNNEQFF. The chain couples TRBV11-2 to TRBJ2-1; TRBD2 agrees at 13 bases. The CDR3 sequence is 16 residues long. The germline V gene encodes CDR1 SGHAT and CDR2 FQNNGV. After removal of 1 base from V and 5 bases from J, the junction contained 2 bases not matched to a gene.

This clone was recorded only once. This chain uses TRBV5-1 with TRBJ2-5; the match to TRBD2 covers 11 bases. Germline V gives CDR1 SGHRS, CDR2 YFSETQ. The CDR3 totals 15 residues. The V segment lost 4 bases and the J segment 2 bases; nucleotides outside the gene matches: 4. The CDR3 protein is CASSPSGGYQETQYF. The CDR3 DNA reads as TGCGCCAGCAGCCCTAGCGGGGGGTATCAAGAGACCCAGTACTTC.

The CDR3 nucleotides read TGTGCCAGCAGTTTAATTAGAGCCGATCAAGCTTTCTTT. It encodes CASSLIRADQAFF. V and J are TRBV12-3 or TRBV12-4 and TRBJ1-1; D remains ambiguous. The CDR3 is made up of 13 amino acids. Trimming removed 2 bases from V and 9 bases from J, with 13 bases in between.

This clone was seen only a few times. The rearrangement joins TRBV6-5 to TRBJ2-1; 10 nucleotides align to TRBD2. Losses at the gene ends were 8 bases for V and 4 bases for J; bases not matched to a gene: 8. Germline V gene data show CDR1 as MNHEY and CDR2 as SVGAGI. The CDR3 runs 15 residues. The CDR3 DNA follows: TGTGCCAGCGTAATATCTAGCGGGGGATACAATGAGCAGTTCTTC. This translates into CASVISSGGYNEQFF.

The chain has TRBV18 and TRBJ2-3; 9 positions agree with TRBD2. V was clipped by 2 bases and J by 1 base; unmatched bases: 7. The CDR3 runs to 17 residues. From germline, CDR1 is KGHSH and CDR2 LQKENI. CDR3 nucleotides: TGTGCCAGCTCACCAGCAGCCGGCGGGGGGGGCACAGATACGCAGTATTTT. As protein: CASSPAAGGGGTDTQYF.

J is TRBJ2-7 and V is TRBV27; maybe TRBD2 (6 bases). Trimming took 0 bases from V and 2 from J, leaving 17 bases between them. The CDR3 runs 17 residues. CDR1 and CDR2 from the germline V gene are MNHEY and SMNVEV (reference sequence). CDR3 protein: CASSLSGLESRTYEQYF. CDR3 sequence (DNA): TGTGCCAGCAGTTTATCGGGACTTGAGAGTAGGACCTACGAGCAGTACTTC.

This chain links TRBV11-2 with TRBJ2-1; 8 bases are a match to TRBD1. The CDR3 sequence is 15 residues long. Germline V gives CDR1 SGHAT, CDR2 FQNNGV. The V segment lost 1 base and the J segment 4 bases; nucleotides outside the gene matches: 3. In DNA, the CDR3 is TGTGCCAGCAGCTTAGGACAGGGGATGTACAATGAGCAGTTCTTC. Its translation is CASSLGQGMYNEQFF.

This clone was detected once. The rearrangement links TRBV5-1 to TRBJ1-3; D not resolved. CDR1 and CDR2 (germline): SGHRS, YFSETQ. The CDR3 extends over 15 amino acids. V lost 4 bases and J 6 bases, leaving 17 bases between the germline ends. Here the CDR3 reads CASSVTAGGLNTIYF. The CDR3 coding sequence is TGCGCCAGCAGCGTAACAGCCGGTGGGTTAAACACCATATATTTT.

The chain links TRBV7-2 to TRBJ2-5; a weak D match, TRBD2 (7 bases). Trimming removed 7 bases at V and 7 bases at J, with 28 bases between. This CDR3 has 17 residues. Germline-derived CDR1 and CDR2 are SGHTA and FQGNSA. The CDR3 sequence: CASTPRGASRTLGTQYF. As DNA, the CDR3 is TGTGCCAGCACCCCCCGGGGGGCTAGCCGAACCTTAGGGACCCAGTACTTC.

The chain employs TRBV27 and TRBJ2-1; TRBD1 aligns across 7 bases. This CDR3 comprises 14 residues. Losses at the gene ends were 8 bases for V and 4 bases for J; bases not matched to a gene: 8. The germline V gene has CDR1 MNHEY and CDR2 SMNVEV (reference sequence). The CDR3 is CASLRQGVYNEQFF. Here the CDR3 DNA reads TGTGCCAGCCTTAGACAGGGAGTTTACAATGAGCAGTTCTTC.

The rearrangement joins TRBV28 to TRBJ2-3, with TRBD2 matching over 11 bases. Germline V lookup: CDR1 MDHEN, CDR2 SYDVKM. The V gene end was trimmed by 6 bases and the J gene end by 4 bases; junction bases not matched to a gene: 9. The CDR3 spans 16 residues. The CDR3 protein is CASSQTSGGFADTQYF. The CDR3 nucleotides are TGTGCCAGCAGCCAAACTAGCGGGGGTTTCGCAGATACGCAGTATTTT.

The CDR3 bases are TGTGCCAGCAGTTTACTGGGAGCTACGCAGTATTTT. Protein sequence: CASSLLGATQYF. The rearrangement links TRBV12-3 or TRBV12-4 to TRBJ2-3, with D possibly being TRBD2 (5 bases). This CDR3 region has 12 residues. V lost 2 bases and J lost 8, with 8 bases in between.

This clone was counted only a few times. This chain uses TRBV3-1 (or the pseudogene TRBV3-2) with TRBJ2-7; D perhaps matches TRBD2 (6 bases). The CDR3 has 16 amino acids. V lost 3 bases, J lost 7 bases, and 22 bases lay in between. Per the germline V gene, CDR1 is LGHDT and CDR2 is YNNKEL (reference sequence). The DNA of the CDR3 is TGTGCCAGCAGCCAGGAGGCGGGAAGAGGGGCCTGGGAGCAGTACTTC. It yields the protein CASSQEAGRGAWEQYF.

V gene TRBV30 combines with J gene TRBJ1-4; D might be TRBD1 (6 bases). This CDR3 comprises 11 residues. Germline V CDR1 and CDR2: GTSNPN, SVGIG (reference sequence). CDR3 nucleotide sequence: TGTGCTGAGGGGGTTTATGAAAAACTGTTTTTT. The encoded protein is CAEGVYEKLFF.

This CDR3 is CASSQVQREGNEQFF. As DNA, the CDR3 is TGCGCCAGCAGCCAAGTCCAGCGGGAGGGCAATGAGCAGTTCTTC. The genes are TRBV4-1 and TRBJ2-1; 10 bases fit TRBD2. CDR3 length equals 15 residues. V lost 1 base and J lost 6; bases outside the gene matches: 3. The germline gives CDR1 MGHRA, CDR2 YSYEKL.

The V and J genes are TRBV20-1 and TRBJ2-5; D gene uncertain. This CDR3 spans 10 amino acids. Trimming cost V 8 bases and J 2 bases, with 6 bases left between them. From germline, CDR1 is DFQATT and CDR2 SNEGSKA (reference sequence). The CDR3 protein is CSSQQETQYF. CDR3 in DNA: TGCAGTTCACAGCAAGAGACCCAGTACTTC.

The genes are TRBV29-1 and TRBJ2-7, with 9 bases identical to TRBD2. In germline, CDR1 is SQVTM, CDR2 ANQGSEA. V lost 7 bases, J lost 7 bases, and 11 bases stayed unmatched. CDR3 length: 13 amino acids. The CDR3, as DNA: TGCAGCGCCTCAGGGTGGCGGGAGGGTGAGCAGTACTTC. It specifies CSASGWREGEQYF.

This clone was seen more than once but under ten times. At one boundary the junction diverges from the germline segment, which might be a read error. This CDR3 is CASGFLKTGRHGELFF. The CDR3, as DNA: TGTGCCAGCGGTTTCCTAAAGACAGGGAGACACGGGGAGCTGTTTTTT. This chain links TRBV27 with TRBJ2-2; TRBD1 matches 7 bases. The CDR3 extends over 16 amino acids. Per the germline V gene, CDR1 is MNHEY and CDR2 is SMNVEV (reference sequence).

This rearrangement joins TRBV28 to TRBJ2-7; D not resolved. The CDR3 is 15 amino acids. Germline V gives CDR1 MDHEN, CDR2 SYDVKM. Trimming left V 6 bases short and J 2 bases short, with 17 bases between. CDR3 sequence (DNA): TGTGCCAGCAGCTCAATCGACGGTCAGGCCTACGAGCAGTACTTC. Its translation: CASSSIDGQAYEQYF.

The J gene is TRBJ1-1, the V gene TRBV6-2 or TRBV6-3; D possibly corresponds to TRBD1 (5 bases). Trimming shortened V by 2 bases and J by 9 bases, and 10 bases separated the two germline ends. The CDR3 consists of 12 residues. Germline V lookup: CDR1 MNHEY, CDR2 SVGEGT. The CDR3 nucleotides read TGTGCCAGCAGTTACGTCCAGGGCAAAGCTTTCTTT. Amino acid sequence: CASSYVQGKAFF.

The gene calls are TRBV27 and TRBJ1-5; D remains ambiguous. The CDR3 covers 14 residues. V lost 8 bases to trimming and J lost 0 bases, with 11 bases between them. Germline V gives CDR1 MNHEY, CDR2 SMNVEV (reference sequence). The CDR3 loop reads CASGLSYSNQPQHF. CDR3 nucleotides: TGTGCCAGCGGACTCTCTTATAGCAATCAGCCCCAGCATTTT.

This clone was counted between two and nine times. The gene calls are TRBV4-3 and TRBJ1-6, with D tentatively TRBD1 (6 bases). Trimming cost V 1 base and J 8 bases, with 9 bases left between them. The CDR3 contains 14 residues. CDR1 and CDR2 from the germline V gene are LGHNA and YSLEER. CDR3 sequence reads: CASSQGTDYSPLHF. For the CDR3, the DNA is TGCGCCAGCAGCCAAGGGACAGATTATTCACCCCTCCACTTT.